This T cell receptor (beta chain) was captured in a study of CD8+CD57+ T cells in acquired aplastic anemia. Study information: The mean DNA yield obtained from sorted CD4+ and CD8+ cells came to 3 to 4 ug. Regarding the study as a whole: Significance was not reached for CD8+ Simpson's diversity between patients and controls. Almost 30 shared CD8+ CDR3s appeared highly expressed within patients' immunodominant clones.

Trimming removed 0 bases from V and 8 bases from J, with 16 bases in between. This CDR3 has 14 residues. Germline loops: CDR1 GTSNPN, CDR2 SVGIG (reference sequence). The TCR beta profiling, which covered VDJ combination and CDR3 sequence, was carried out using genomic DNA as the template. TCRdb fed the reads into MiXCR, producing one record per CDR3 protein. This sample yields just over 200,000 distinct CDR3 sequences, of which less than 75% are seen a single time; roughly 64% belongs to the top ten. Patients picked for sequencing had shown CD8+CD57+ cell expansion detected by flow cytometry. Comments on this clonotype: The antigen is unknown.

This TCR was sampled from a human donor with aplastic anemia. This chain joins TRBV30 and TRBJ1-2; D remains unclear. Sequences were obtained from sorted CD4+, CD8+, or CD8+CD57+ T cells (not recorded which) from PBMCs. The CDR3 region has the DNA TGTGCCTGGAGTGTCGGGTCCGGGTGGCGCGGCTACACCTTC. It specifies CAWSVGSGWRGYTF.